Shown below are 4 T cell receptor beta chains from a single sample sequenced in a study of shared clonotypes between healthy human individuals. TCRdb's table, derived via immunoSEQ multiplex PCR, lists solely in-frame clones and lacks some. The data contain 1,400,000 or so clones, approximately 98.5% of them singletons. Sample: naive CD4+ T cells sorted from blood. Described subset: CD45RA+ positively selected. These receptors were collected from a man younger than 45 in good health.

The chain uses TRBV6-1 and TRBJ2-7; the D is unclear. This CDR3 is built from 15 residues. Germline CDR1 is MNHNS and CDR2 is SASEGT. The V gene lost 7 bases and the J gene lost 2 bases, with 18 bases spanning the gap. The CDR3 DNA is TGTGCCAGCACCTTTCTGGCGACCCTAGCCTACGAGCAGTACTTC. Protein sequence: CASTFLATLAYEQYF.

This chain connects TRBV13 to TRBJ1-4, with D maybe TRBD1 (6 bases). Deletions cut 5 bases from V and 1 base from J, with 11 bases between. This CDR3 is built from 15 residues. Germline V gene sequence: CDR1 PRHDT, CDR2 FYEKMQ (reference sequence). The CDR3 sequence: CASSPQGQTNEKLFF. CDR3 in DNA: TGTGCCAGCAGCCCCCAGGGACAAACTAATGAAAAACTGTTTTTT. The variable domain in full, completed from reference TRBV13 and TRBJ1-4, reads AAGVIQSPRHLIKEKRETATLKCYPIPRHDTVYWYQQGPGQDPQFLISFYEKMQSDKGSIPDRFSAQQFSDYHSELNMSSLELGDSALYFCASSPQGQTNEKLFFGSGTQLSVL.

This chain links TRBV5-1 with TRBJ2-7, with 8 nucleotides matching TRBD1. This CDR3 has 13 residues. The germline gives CDR1 SGHRS, CDR2 YFSETQ. The V gene end was trimmed by 4 bases and the J gene end by 6 bases; junction bases not matched to a gene: 6. The CDR3 DNA follows: TGCGCCAGCAGCCACGGACAGGGCGGCGAGCAGTACTTC. Protein sequence: CASSHGQGGEQYF. Drawing the rest from reference TRBV5-1 and TRBJ2-7, the complete variable domain is KAGVTQTPRYLIKTRGQQVTLSCSPISGHRSVSWYQQTPGQGLQFLFEYFSETQRNKGNFPGRFSGRQFSNSRSEMNVSTLELGDSALYLCASSHGQGGEQYFGPGTRLTVT.

The chain couples TRBV11-2 to TRBJ2-7; a possible D gene is TRBD1 (6 bases). V was cut by 2 bases and J by 6 bases, with 20 bases left in between. Germline loops: CDR1 SGHAT, CDR2 FQNNGV. The CDR3 totals 16 residues. CDR3 bases: TGTGCCAGCAGCTTACGGCAGGGGCTACCTTCCGGCGAGCAGTACTTC. Its translation is CASSLRQGLPSGEQYF.